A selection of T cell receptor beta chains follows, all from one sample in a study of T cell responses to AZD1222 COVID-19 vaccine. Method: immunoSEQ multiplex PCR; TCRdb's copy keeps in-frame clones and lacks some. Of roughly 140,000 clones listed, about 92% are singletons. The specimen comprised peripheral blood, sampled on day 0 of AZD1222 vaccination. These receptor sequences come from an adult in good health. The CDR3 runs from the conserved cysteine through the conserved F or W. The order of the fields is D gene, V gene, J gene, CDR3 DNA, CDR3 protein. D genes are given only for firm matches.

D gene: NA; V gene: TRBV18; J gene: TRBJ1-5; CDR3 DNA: TGTGCCAGCTCACCACCGGGGGGACAGCCCCAGCATTTT; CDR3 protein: CASSPPGGQPQHF
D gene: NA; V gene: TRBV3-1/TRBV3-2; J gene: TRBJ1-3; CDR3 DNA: TGTGCCAGCAGCCCGACAGGCCCTCGTGGAAACACCATATATTTT; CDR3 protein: CASSPTGPRGNTIYF
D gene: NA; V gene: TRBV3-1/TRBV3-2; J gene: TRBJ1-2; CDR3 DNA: TGTGCCAGCACTTTTGGGCAAAGGGGCTATGGCTACACCTTC; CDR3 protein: CASTFGQRGYGYTF
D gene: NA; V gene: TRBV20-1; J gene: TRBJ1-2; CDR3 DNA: TGCAGTGCCCGAGCTGATTATGGCTACACCTTC; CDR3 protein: CSARADYGYTF
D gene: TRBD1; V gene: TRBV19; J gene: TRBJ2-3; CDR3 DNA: TGTGCCAGTAGTATAAGGACAGGGAAAGCGACAGATACGCAGTATTTT; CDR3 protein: CASSIRTGKATDTQYF
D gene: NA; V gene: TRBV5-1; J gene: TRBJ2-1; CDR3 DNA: TGCGCCAGCAGCTCCAGAGTCTTAGAGATAGACAATGAGCAGTTCTTC; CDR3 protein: CASSSRVLEIDNEQFF
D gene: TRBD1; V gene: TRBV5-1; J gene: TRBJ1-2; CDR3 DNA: TGCGCCAGCCGACAGGGGCCAGCTAACTATGGCTACACCTTC; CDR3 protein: CASRQGPANYGYTF
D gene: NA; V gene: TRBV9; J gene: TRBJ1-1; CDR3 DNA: TGTGCCAGCAGCGCCCGGGACCTTAGGTGGACTGAAGCTTTCTTT; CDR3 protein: CASSARDLRWTEAFF
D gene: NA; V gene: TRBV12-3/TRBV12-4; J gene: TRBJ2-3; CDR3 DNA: TGTGCCAGCAGCTTCCGAAGGGATACGCAGTATTTT; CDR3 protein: CASSFRRDTQYF
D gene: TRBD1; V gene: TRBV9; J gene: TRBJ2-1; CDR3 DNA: TGTGCCAGCAGCGACCGGGACAGGGACAGCAATGAGCAGTTCTTC; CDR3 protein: CASSDRDRDSNEQFF
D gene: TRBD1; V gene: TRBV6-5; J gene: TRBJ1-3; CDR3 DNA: TGTGCCAGCTGGGGACAGGGGGCGTCTGGAAACACCATATATTTT; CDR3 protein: CASWGQGASGNTIYF
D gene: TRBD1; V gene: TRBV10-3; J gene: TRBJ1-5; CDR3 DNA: TGTGCCATCAGTGAGTCGAGGACAGGGGATGGGTTGCCCCAGCATTTT; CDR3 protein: CAISESRTGDGLPQHF
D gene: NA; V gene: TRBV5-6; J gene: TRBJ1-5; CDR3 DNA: TGTGCCAGCAGCCTGATGGATACTGGGGGGCAACAGCCCCAGCATTTT; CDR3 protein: CASSLMDTGGQQPQHF
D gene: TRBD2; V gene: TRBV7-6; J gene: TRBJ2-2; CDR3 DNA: TGTGCCAGCAGCTTACTAGCGGGGGGTACCGGGGAGCTGTTTTTT; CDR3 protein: CASSLLAGGTGELFF
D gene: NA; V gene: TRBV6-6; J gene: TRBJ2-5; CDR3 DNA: TGTGCCAGCAGCCCCGCGGGGGCCAGAGAGACCCAGTACTTC; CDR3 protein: CASSPAGARETQYF
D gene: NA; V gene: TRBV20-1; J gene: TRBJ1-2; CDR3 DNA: TGCAGTGCTAGTCCCAGCTATGGCTACACCTTC; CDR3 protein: CSASPSYGYTF
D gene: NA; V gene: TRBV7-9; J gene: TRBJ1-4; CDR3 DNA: TGTGCCAGCAGCCTCGGTGGAGGGGCCGAAAAACTGTTTTTT; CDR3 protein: CASSLGGGAEKLFF
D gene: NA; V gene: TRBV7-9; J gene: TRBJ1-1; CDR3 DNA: TGTGCCAGCAGCTCGCCCCCCCGGGACACTGAAGCTTTCTTT; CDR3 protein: CASSSPPRDTEAFF